The rows below give T cell receptor beta chains drawn from one sample of a study of T cells after yellow fever vaccination. MiXCR, run by TCRdb on the 5' RACE reads, gives a single entry per CDR3 protein. Of 620,000 or so distinct CDR3 sequences in the sample, about 15% were seen once. The sample here was PBMCs, taken 5 to 6 days after the first yellow fever vaccination. These receptor sequences come from a man aged 18 to 30 who received the YFV17D yellow fever vaccine. Both conserved end residues are part of each CDR3. D genes are given only for firm matches. The size of a clone is reported for some rows only, either as once, few or many, or as a class for expanded clones.

clone_size	j_call	d_call	v_call	cdr3_aa	cdr3_nt
few	TRBJ2-1	TRBD1	TRBV5-1	CASSLGTGGTYNEQFF	TGCGCCAGCAGCTTGGGGACAGGGGGAACCTACAATGAGCAGTTCTTC
many	TRBJ1-1	-	TRBV5-1	CASSLWSGSNTEAFF	TGCGCCAGCAGCTTGTGGTCGGGTTCGAACACTGAAGCTTTCTTT
few	TRBJ1-2	TRBD1	TRBV12-3/TRBV12-4	CASSLVRDREWYGYTF	TGTGCCAGCAGTTTAGTACGGGACAGGGAATGGTATGGCTACACCTTC
few	TRBJ2-7	-	TRBV12-3/TRBV12-4	CASSFRGAGSYEQYF	TGTGCCAGCAGTTTTAGGGGGGCTGGCTCCTACGAGCAGTACTTC
-	TRBJ2-5	TRBD1	TRBV7-9	CASRAGTGTYQETQYF	TGTGCCAGCAGGGCCGGGACAGGGACGTACCAAGAGACCCAGTACTTC
-	TRBJ2-2	TRBD2	TRBV6-2/TRBV6-3	CASRGLGYTGELFF	TGTGCCAGCAGGGGACTAGGTTACACCGGGGAGCTGTTTTTT
few	TRBJ2-3	-	TRBV12-3/TRBV12-4	CASRPGRSDTQYF	TGTGCCAGCAGACCCGGCCGTTCAGATACGCAGTATTTT
-	TRBJ1-5	-	TRBV6-2/TRBV6-3	CASTPGGLQPQHF	TGTGCCAGTACCCCGGGGGGCCTTCAGCCCCAGCATTTT
-	TRBJ1-1	-	TRBV9	CASSPTGEVGTEAFF	TGTGCCAGCAGCCCAACCGGGGAGGTTGGCACTGAAGCTTTCTTT
-	TRBJ2-3	-	TRBV24-1	CATGGGSTDTQYF	TGTGCCACCGGTGGGGGCTCCACAGATACGCAGTATTTT
few	TRBJ2-3	-	TRBV5-1	CASSHPGSDTQYF	TGCGCCAGCAGCCACCCGGGATCAGATACGCAGTATTTT
few	TRBJ2-3	-	TRBV6-1	CASTRRVSGTDTQYF	TGTGCCAGCACCAGGCGGGTATCGGGCACAGATACGCAGTATTTT
few	TRBJ1-3	-	TRBV4-1	CASSQAPYSGNTIYF	TGCGCCAGCAGCCAAGCCCCGTACTCTGGAAACACCATATATTTT
-	TRBJ2-7	-	TRBV6-2/TRBV6-3	CASSYSKQTDHYEQYF	TGTGCCAGCAGTTACTCGAAACAGACCGATCACTACGAGCAGTACTTC
few	TRBJ1-1	-	TRBV20-1	CSAVKSGENTEAFF	TGCAGTGCCGTCAAATCGGGGGAGAACACTGAAGCTTTCTTT
many	TRBJ2-2	-	TRBV3-1	CASSQVDRVRTGELFF	TGTGCCAGCAGCCAAGTCGATCGCGTTCGGACCGGGGAGCTGTTTTTT
few	TRBJ1-2	-	TRBV20-1	CSARLTEAYYGYTF	TGCAGTGCGAGACTGACAGAGGCCTACTATGGCTACACCTTC
-	TRBJ2-5	-	TRBV18	CASSPDRSGHQETQYF	TGTGCCAGCTCCCCGGACCGGTCGGGACACCAAGAGACCCAGTACTTC
few	TRBJ1-4	TRBD1	TRBV4-1	CASSQEDRVNEKLFF	TGCGCCAGCAGCCAAGAGGACAGGGTAAATGAAAAACTGTTTTTT
-	TRBJ2-5	-	TRBV11-2	CASSLDLAQETQYF	TGTGCCAGCAGCTTAGATCTAGCCCAGGAGACCCAGTACTTC
few	TRBJ2-4	-	TRBV2	CASVGGLAKNIQYF	TGTGCCAGCGTGGGGGGACTAGCCAAAAACATTCAGTACTTC
few	TRBJ2-6	TRBD1	TRBV5-1	CASTTPQGTGANVLTF	TGCGCCAGCACCACCCCACAGGGGACTGGGGCCAACGTCCTGACTTTC
few	TRBJ2-2	TRBD1	TRBV29-1	CSVNPQGASTGELFF	TGCAGCGTTAACCCACAGGGGGCCAGCACCGGGGAGCTGTTTTTT
-	TRBJ2-5	-	TRBV4-2	CASSQVSGHPAEGTQYF	TGTGCCAGCAGCCAAGTGTCTGGACACCCAGCCGAAGGGACCCAGTACTTC
few	TRBJ1-1	-	TRBV4-1	CASSQLGRNTEAFF	TGCGCCAGCAGCCAACTGGGGAGGAACACTGAAGCTTTCTTT
-	TRBJ2-3	TRBD1	TRBV4-3	CASSSMGQGEDTQYF	TGCGCCAGCAGCTCTATGGGACAGGGGGAAGATACGCAGTATTTT
-	TRBJ1-5	-	TRBV12-3/TRBV12-4	CASSLSWADSNQPQHF	TGTGCCAGCAGTTTATCCTGGGCAGATAGCAATCAGCCCCAGCATTTT
many	TRBJ1-5	-	TRBV7-9	CASSLALSNQPQHF	TGTGCCAGCAGCTTAGCGCTCAGTAATCAGCCCCAGCATTTT
-	TRBJ2-1	TRBD2	TRBV24-1	CATSDVSLAVYNEQFF	TGTGCCACCAGTGACGTGAGTCTAGCGGTGTACAATGAGCAGTTCTTC
-	TRBJ1-2	-	TRBV20-1	CSARGEDGYTF	TGCAGTGCTAGAGGAGAAGACGGCTACACCTTC
few	TRBJ2-2	-	TRBV29-1	CSVGEEITGELFF	TGCAGCGTTGGTGAGGAAATCACCGGGGAGCTGTTTTTT
few	TRBJ2-3	TRBD2	TRBV4-3	CASSQDRLGGDTQYF	TGCGCCAGCAGCCAAGACAGATTGGGGGGGGATACGCAGTATTTT
-	TRBJ1-6	-	TRBV3-1	CASSQDRGLGPLHF	TGTGCCAGCAGCCAAGATCGAGGGCTAGGGCCCCTCCACTTT
few	TRBJ2-5	-	TRBV24-1	CATSDLRGETQYF	TGTGCCACCAGTGATTTGAGGGGAGAGACCCAGTACTTC
many	TRBJ2-3	-	TRBV15	CATSRGGDTDTQYF	TGTGCCACCAGCAGAGGCGGGGACACAGATACGCAGTATTTT
-	TRBJ2-5	-	TRBV23-1	CASSRTDSRDQETQYF	TGCGCCAGCTCACGTACGGACAGCCGGGACCAAGAGACCCAGTACTTC
-	TRBJ1-4	-	TRBV7-2	CASSLAPAGTNEKLFF	TGTGCCAGCAGCTTAGCCCCAGCCGGTACTAATGAAAAACTGTTTTTT
-	TRBJ2-1	TRBD1	TRBV5-1	CASSSDRGYNEQFF	TGCGCCAGCAGCTCCGACAGGGGATACAATGAGCAGTTCTTC
many	TRBJ1-4	-	TRBV5-1	CASSSGAYNEKLFF	TGCGCCAGCAGCTCGGGAGCCTATAATGAAAAACTGTTTTTT
few	TRBJ2-1	TRBD2	TRBV2	CASSKGLAGDNEQFF	TGTGCCAGCAGCAAAGGGCTAGCGGGGGACAATGAGCAGTTCTTC
-	TRBJ2-7	-	TRBV7-6	CASSPGRSEQYF	TGTGCCAGCAGCCCAGGGAGATCCGAGCAGTACTTC
-	TRBJ1-6	-	TRBV11-2	CASSLERQANSPLHF	TGTGCCAGCAGCCTCGAACGACAGGCGAATTCACCCCTCCACTTT
many	TRBJ1-2	TRBD1	TRBV11-2	CASSLDGGTGAYGYTF	TGTGCCAGCAGCTTAGATGGGGGGACAGGGGCCTATGGCTACACCTTC
few	TRBJ2-5	TRBD2	TRBV6-5	CASSLEAGEFQETQYF	TGTGCCAGCAGTTTGGAAGCGGGGGAGTTCCAAGAGACCCAGTACTTC
-	TRBJ2-3	-	TRBV30	CAFTVQRVFTDTQYF	TGTGCCTTCACGGTCCAGCGGGTATTCACAGATACGCAGTATTTT